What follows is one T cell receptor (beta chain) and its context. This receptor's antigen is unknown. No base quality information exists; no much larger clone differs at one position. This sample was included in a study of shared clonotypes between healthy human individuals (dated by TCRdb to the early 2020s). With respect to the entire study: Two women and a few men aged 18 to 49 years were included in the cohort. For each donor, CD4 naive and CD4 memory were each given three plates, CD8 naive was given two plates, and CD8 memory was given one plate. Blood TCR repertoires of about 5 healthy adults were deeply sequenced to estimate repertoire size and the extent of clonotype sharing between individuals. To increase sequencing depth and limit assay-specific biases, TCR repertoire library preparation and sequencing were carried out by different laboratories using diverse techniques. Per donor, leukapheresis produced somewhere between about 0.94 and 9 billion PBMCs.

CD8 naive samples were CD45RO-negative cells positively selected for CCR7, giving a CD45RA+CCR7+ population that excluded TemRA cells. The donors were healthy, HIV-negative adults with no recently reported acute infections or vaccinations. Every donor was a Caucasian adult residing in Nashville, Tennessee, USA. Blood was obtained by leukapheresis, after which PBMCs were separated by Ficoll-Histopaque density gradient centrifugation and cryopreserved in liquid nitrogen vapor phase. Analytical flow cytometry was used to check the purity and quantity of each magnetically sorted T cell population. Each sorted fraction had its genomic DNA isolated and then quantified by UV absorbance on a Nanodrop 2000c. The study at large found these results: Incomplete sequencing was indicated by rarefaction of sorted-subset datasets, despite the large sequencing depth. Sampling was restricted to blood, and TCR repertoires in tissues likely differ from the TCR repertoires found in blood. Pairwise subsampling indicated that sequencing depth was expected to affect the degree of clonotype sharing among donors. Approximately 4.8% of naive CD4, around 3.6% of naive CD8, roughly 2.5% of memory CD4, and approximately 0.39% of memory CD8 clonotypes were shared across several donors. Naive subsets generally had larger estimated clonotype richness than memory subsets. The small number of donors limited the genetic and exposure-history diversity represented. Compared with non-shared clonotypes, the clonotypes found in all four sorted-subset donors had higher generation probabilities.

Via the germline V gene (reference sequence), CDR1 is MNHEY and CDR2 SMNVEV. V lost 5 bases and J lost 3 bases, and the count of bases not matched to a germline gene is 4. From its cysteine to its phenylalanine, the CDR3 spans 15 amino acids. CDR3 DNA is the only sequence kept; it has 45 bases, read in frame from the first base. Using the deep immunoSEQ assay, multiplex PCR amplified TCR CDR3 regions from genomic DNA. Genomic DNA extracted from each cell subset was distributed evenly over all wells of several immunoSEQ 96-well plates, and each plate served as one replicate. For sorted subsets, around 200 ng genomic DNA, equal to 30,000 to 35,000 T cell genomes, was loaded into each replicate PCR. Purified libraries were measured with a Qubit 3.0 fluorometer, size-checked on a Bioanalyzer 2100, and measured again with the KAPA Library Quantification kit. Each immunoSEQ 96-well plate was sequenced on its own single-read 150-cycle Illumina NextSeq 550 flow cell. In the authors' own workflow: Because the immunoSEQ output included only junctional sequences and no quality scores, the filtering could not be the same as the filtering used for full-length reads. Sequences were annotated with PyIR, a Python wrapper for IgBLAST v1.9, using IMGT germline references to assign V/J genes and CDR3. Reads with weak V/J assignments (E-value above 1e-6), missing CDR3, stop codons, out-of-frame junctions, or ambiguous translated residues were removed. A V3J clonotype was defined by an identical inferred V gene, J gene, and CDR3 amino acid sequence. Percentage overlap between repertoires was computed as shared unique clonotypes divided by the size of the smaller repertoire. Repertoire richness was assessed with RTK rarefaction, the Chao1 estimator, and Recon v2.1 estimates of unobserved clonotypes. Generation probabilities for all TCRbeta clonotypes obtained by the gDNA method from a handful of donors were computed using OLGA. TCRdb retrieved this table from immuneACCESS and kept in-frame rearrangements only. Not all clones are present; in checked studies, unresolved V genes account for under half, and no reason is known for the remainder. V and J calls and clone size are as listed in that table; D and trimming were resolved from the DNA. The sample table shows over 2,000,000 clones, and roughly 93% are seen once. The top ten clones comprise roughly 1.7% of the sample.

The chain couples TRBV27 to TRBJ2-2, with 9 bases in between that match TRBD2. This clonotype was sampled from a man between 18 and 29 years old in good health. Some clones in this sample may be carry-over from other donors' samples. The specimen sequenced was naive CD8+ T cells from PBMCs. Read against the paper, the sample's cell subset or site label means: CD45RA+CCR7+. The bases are TGTGCCAGCAGTAGACGACTAGCGGACACCGGGGAGCTGTTTTTT. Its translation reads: CASSRRLADTGELFF.